The subject of this entry is one T cell receptor beta chain. This sample is part of a study of blood T cell repertoires in COVID-19. From germline, CDR1 is SNHLY and CDR2 FYNNEI. J lost 1 base, V lost 9 bases, and 6 bases had no gene match. The CDR3 consists of 15 residues. Profiling relied on immunoSEQ multiplex PCR, and the TCRdb table lists in-frame clones only, not all of them. The data contain hundreds of thousands of clones, approximately 91% of them seen just once; the ten biggest clones take up 10% to 12%. Material: peripheral blood. The J gene is TRBJ2-3, the V gene TRBV2; 11 bases align to TRBD1. The receptor comes from a woman aged 25 to 39 with COVID-19, enrolled during active disease. The CDR3 bases are TGTGCCAGTGAAGGACAGGGGGCCGGCACAGATACGCAGTATTTT. Protein product: CASEGQGAGTDTQYF.